Below, 11 T cell receptor beta chains from the same sample are listed, as sequenced in a study of early T cells in non-severe SARS-CoV-2 infection. TCRdb passed the 5' RACE reads through MiXCR, listing each CDR3 protein once. The data contain approximately 65,000 distinct CDR3 sequences, 13% of them seen just once; the ten biggest clones take up about 4%. The sample taken for sequencing was whole blood. All receptors derive from an adult who was a healthcare worker with PCR-confirmed SARS-CoV-2 infection or an uninfected control (not recorded which).

The chain joins TRBV27 to TRBJ2-3, with 7 bases fitting TRBD1. This CDR3 is built from 15 residues. Germline V gene data show CDR1 as MNHEY and CDR2 as SMNVEV (reference sequence). V was pared by 5 bases and J by 2 bases, with 7 bases of the junction left unmatched. As DNA, the CDR3 is TGTGCCAGCAGTCCGGGACAGAGATTCACAGATACGCAGTATTTT. Its protein product is CASSPGQRFTDTQYF.

This clonotype was counted between two and nine times. The CDR3 nucleotides read TGCAGCGTGCACAGGGGAAACACTGAAGCTTTCTTT. Translated: CSVHRGNTEAFF. The chain carries TRBV29-1 and TRBJ1-1; 7 nucleotides match TRBD1. Germline loops: CDR1 SQVTM, CDR2 ANQGSEA. J was trimmed by 2 bases and V by 6 bases; bases with no gene match: 3. The CDR3 runs 12 residues.

This clonotype was recorded at least ten times. V gene TRBV3-1 combines with J gene TRBJ1-2; D might be TRBD1 (6 bases). The germline V gene encodes CDR1 LGHDT and CDR2 YNNKEL (reference sequence). The CDR3 consists of 16 residues. V was trimmed by 4 bases and J by 0 bases, leaving 15 bases between them. For the CDR3, the DNA is TGTGCCAGCAGCCCCCTGTCGGGGGCGACTAACTATGGCTACACCTTC. Translated, it gives CASSPLSGATNYGYTF.

The chain carries TRBV9 and TRBJ2-2, with a possible D match to TRBD2 (5 bases). The CDR3 length is 17 residues. The germline V and J ends were trimmed by 0 bases and 1 base, with 13 bases remaining between them. Germline V lookup: CDR1 SGDLS, CDR2 YYNGEE. This chain's CDR3 is CASSVAVGGRNTGELFF. The CDR3 bases are TGTGCCAGCAGCGTAGCAGTGGGCGGGCGGAACACCGGGGAGCTGTTTTTT.

This clonotype has at least ten counts. The chain combines TRBV11-3 with TRBJ2-5; the match to TRBD1 covers 7 bases. The germline V gene encodes CDR1 SGHNT and CDR2 YENEEA. The CDR3 is 13 amino acids. The V gene end was trimmed by 5 bases and the J gene end by 6 bases; junction bases not matched to a gene: 6. The CDR3 nucleotides are TGTGCCAGCAGCATCCGACAGGGACAGACCCAGTACTTC. It codes for CASSIRQGQTQYF.

The sample holds a few counts of this clonotype. This chain uses TRBV29-1 with TRBJ2-1; D perhaps matches TRBD2 (6 bases). V was trimmed by 2 bases and J by 4 bases, leaving 12 bases between them. The CDR3 sequence is 14 residues long. Looked up from germline, CDR1 is SQVTM and CDR2 is ANQGSEA. CDR3 in DNA: TGCAGCGTTGAAACTCCTCGGGAGTACAATGAGCAGTTCTTC. Its translation is CSVETPREYNEQFF.

This clonotype was counted only a few times. J is TRBJ2-7 and V is TRBV27; D may be TRBD1 or TRBD2 (5 bases each). The CDR3 extends over 14 amino acids. V lost 5 bases and J lost 5, with 16 bases in between. CDR1 and CDR2 (germline): MNHEY, SMNVEV (reference sequence). The CDR3: CASSNRDGYHEQYF. The CDR3 coding sequence is TGTGCCAGCAGTAACCGGGACGGCTACCACGAGCAGTACTTC.

This chain links TRBV6-2 or TRBV6-3 with TRBJ2-2; D is undetermined. Trimming shortened V by 4 bases and J by 0 bases, and 6 bases separated the two germline ends. There are 14 residues in the CDR3. Germline CDR1 MNHEY, CDR2 SVGEGT. The CDR3 here is CASSFAANTGELFF. As DNA, the CDR3 is TGTGCCAGCAGTTTCGCAGCGAACACCGGGGAGCTGTTTTTT.

The chain joins TRBV7-2 to TRBJ2-1, with no clear D. CDR3 length: 14 amino acids. The V end was cut by 3 bases, the J end by 6 bases, with 12 bases between. The germline CDR1 and CDR2 sequences are SGHTA and FQGNSA. The CDR3 reads CASSFAGQPNEQFF. CDR3 nucleotides: TGTGCCAGCAGCTTCGCTGGGCAGCCCAATGAGCAGTTCTTC.

This clonotype was observed at least ten times. The genes are TRBV20-1 and TRBJ1-1, with TRBD1 matching 7 bases. The CDR3 has 12 residues. CDR1 is DFQATT, CDR2 SNEGSKA, per germline (reference sequence). V trimming: 5 bases; J trimming: 6 bases; junction bases outside the gene matches: 6. CDR3 sequence: CSALGTASEAFF. The CDR3 DNA sequence: TGCAGTGCTCTCGGGACAGCTTCTGAAGCTTTCTTT.

This clonotype was seen a handful of times. J is TRBJ2-5 and V is TRBV6-5, with 11 bases matching TRBD2. This CDR3 spans 14 amino acids. Germline V gene data show CDR1 as MNHEY and CDR2 as SVGAGI. The V gene end was trimmed by 8 bases and the J gene end by 4 bases; junction bases not matched to a gene: 6. The CDR3 sequence: CASGTSGGRETQYF. CDR3 DNA: TGTGCCAGCGGCACTAGCGGGGGTAGAGAGACCCAGTACTTC.